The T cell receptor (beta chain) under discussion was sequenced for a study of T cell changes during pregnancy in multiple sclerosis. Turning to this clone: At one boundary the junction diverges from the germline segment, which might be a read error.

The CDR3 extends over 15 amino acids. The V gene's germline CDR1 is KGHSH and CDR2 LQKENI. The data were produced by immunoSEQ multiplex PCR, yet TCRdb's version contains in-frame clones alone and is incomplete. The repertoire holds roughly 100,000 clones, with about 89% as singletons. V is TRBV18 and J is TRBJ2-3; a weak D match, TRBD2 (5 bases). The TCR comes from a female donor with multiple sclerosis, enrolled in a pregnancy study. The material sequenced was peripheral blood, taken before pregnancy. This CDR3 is CASPPMASLTDTQYF. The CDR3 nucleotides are TGTGCCAGCCCACCAATGGCTAGCCTCACAGATACGCAGTATTTT. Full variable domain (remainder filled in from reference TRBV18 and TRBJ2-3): NAGVMQNPRHLVRRRGQEARLRCSPMKGHSHVYWYRQLPEEGLKFMVYLQKENIIDESGMPKERFSAEFPKEGPSILRIQQVVRGDSAAYFCASPPMASLTDTQYFGPGTRLTVL.